This T cell receptor beta chain was captured in a study of cytomegalovirus exposure and HLA in healthy donors. Study overall: Later analysis reported that the 110 or so validation repertoires shared the platform of the 650 to 700 first-cohort repertoires. Findings and caveats of the study: The study flagged approximately 180 TCR beta chains as cytomegalovirus-associated. The tendency of first-cohort TCR clusters to co-occur in the 90 to 150 validation repertoires was the finding of a later analysis.

This CDR3 has 12 amino acids. In germline, CDR1 is MDHEN, CDR2 SYDVKM. V lost 4 bases and J 8 bases, leaving 8 bases between the germline ends. These donors were members of the approximately 110-subject validation cohort, a group separate from the roughly 670-subject first cohort. Repertoires were generated with immunoSEQ multiplex PCR, while TCRdb's copy carries only in-frame clones and drops some. The sample consists of some 250,000 clones, about 90% of them appearing once. As to this clone: Its antigen is undetermined.

The sample comprised PBMCs. The sequence was obtained from a woman aged 25 to 39 in good health and CMV-seronegative. J is TRBJ1-4 and V is TRBV28, with D hard to call. In DNA, the CDR3 is TGTGCCAGCAGTTCAATAGCGGAAAAACTGTTTTTT. Translated, it gives CASSSIAEKLFF.